This T cell receptor (beta chain) came from a study of blood T cell repertoires in COVID-19. Whole-study context: Sites in the United States, Italy and Spain provided acute and convalescent COVID-19 samples. T cells, B-cell-depleted T cells, or PBMCs provided the cDNA or gDNA that served as material.

This clone showed up just once. Original analysis: Estimation of nucleated cell counts relied on the amplification of reference gene primers. TCRdb keeps only in-frame clones here, not all; method: immunoSEQ multiplex PCR. That table furnishes V, J and clone size, whereas the DNA furnished D and trimming. The sample holds roughly 250,000 clones, around 82% seen once. The CDR3 extends over 14 amino acids. Germline V gives CDR1 MDHEN, CDR2 SYDVKM. V lost 6 bases and J lost 4; bases outside the gene matches: 6. The clonotype was recovered from a woman aged 80 or over with active or convalescent COVID-19. The sequenced sample was peripheral blood. The chain recombines TRBV28 with TRBJ2-3; the match to TRBD1 covers 8 bases. The CDR3 bases are TGTGCCAGCAGATCGACAGGGGCCCCAGATACGCAGTATTTT. Its protein is CASRSTGAPDTQYF.